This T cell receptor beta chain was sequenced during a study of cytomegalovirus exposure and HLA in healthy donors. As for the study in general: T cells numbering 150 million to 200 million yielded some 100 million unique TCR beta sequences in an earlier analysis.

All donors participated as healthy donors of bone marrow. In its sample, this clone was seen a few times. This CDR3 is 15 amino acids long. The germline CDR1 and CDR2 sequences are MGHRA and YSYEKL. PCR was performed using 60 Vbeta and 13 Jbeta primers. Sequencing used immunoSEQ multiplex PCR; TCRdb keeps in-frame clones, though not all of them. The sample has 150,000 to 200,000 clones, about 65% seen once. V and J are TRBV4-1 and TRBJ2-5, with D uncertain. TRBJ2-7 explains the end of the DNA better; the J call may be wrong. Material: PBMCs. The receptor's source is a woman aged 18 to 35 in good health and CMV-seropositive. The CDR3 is CASSQEVAVTYEQYF. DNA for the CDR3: TGCGCCAGCAGCCAAGAGGTGGCGGTAACCTACGAGCAGTACTTC.